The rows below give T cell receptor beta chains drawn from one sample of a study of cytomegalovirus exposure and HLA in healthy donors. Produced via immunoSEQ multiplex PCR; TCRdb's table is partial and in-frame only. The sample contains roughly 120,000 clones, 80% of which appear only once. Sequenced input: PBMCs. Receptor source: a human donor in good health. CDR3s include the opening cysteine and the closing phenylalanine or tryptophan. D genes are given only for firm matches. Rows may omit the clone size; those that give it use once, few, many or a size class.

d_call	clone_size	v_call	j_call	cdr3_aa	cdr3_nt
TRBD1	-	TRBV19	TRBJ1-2	CASYDSSFIGRDRNDGYTF	TGTGCCAGCTATGATTCTTCTTTTATAGGCCGGGACAGGAACGATGGCTACACCTTC
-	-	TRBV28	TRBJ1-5	CASSLPDTTIGQPQHF	TGTGCCAGCAGTTTGCCCGACACCACCATAGGTCAGCCCCAGCATTTT
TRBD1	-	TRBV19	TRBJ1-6	CASSIARWTGTNSPLHF	TGTGCCAGTAGTATAGCTAGGTGGACAGGGACTAATTCACCCCTCCACTTT
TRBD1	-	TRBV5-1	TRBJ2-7	CANLWTGSLYEQYF	TGCGCCAACCTTTGGACAGGGAGCCTTTACGAGCAGTACTTC
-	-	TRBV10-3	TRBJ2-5	CAISVDESETQYF	TGTGCCATAAGTGTAGATGAGTCGGAGACCCAGTACTTC
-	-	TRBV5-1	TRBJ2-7	CASSLGGQEQYF	TGCGCCAGCAGCTTGGGAGGTCAAGAGCAGTACTTC
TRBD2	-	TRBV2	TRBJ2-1	CASSDSGWGGYNEQFF	TGTGCCAGCAGTGATTCTGGGTGGGGAGGGTACAATGAGCAGTTCTTC
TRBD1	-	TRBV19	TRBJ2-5	CASSIIGGARETQYF	TGTGCCAGTAGTATTATAGGGGGCGCCCGAGAGACCCAGTACTTC
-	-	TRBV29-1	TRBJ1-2	CSVPSPISGPRGYGYTF	TGCAGCGTTCCAAGCCCCATTTCCGGGCCCCGCGGGTATGGCTACACCTTC
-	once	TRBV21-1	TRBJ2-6	CASSTWEGTGANVLTF	TGTGCCAGCAGCACTTGGGAGGGGACTGGGGCCAACGTCCTGACTTTC
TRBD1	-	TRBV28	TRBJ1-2	CASSRQTGGTGGYTF	TGTGCCAGCAGCCGTCAGACAGGGGGAACGGGCGGCTACACCTTC
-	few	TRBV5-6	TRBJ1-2	CASSFRQEPFGVYTF	TGTGCCAGCAGCTTTAGACAGGAACCATTTGGTGTCTACACCTTC
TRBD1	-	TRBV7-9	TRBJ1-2	CASSFWPGQGSANYGYTF	TGTGCCAGCAGCTTTTGGCCTGGACAGGGGTCAGCTAACTATGGCTACACCTTC
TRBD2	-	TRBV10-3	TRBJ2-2	CAIGPSSGGAAGELFF	TGTGCCATCGGGCCGTCTAGCGGGGGGGCCGCCGGGGAGCTGTTTTTT
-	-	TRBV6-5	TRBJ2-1	CASINTASSYNEQFF	TGTGCCAGCATTAACACGGCTAGCAGCTACAATGAGCAGTTCTTC
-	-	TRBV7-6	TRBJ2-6	CASSLLAIEGNTDSGANVLTF	TGTGCCAGCAGCTTATTAGCGATAGAGGGAAACACCGACTCTGGGGCCAACGTCCTGACTTTC
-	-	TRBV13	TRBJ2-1	CASMSQNNEQFF	TGTGCCAGCATGTCCCAGAACAATGAGCAGTTCTTC
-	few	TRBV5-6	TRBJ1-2	CASSAGVADILNYGYTF	TGTGCCAGCAGCGCTGGCGTGGCGGATATCCTAAACTATGGCTACACCTTC
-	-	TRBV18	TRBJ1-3	CASSRERSSGNTIYF	TGTGCCAGCTCCCGGGAAAGGAGCTCTGGAAACACCATATATTTT
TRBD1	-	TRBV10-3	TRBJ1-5	CAARGQLNQPQHF	TGTGCCGCAAGGGGACAGCTGAATCAGCCCCAGCATTTT
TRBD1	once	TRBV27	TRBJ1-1	CASSPGTGGRTEAFF	TGTGCCAGCAGTCCCGGCACAGGGGGTCGGACTGAAGCTTTCTTT
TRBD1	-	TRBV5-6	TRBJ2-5	CASSWTDRVIQETQYF	TGTGCCAGCAGCTGGACGGACAGGGTGATCCAAGAGACCCAGTACTTC
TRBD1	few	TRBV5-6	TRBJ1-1	CASSSGTGGLAFF	TGTGCCAGCAGCTCTGGGACAGGGGGCTTGGCTTTCTTT
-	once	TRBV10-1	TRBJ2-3	CASSGGSTSTDTQYF	TGCGCCAGCAGTGGAGGATCCACTAGCACAGATACGCAGTATTTT
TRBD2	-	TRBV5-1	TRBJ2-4	CASSPRTSGAKNIQYF	TGCGCCAGCAGCCCTCGGACTAGCGGGGCCAAAAACATTCAGTACTTC
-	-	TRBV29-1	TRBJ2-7	CSVEGRGARSYEQYF	TGCAGCGTTGAAGGCCGGGGGGCGAGATCCTACGAGCAGTACTTC
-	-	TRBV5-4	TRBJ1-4	CASSLWGPSEKLFF	TGTGCCAGCAGCTTATGGGGGCCAAGTGAAAAACTGTTTTTT
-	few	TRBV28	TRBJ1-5	CASSLEQRNQPQHF	TGTGCCAGCAGTTTAGAACAACGCAATCAGCCCCAGCATTTT
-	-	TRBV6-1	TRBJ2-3	CASSAASRTDTQYF	TGTGCCAGCAGTGCGGCGTCCAGGACAGATACGCAGTATTTT
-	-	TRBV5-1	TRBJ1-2	CASSLEQENYGYTF	TGCGCCAGCAGCTTGGAACAGGAGAACTATGGCTACACCTTC
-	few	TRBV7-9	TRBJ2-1	CASSPFREQFF	TGTGCCAGCAGCCCCTTCCGTGAGCAGTTCTTC
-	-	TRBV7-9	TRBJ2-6	CASSLLFSGANVLTF	TGTGCCAGCAGCTTACTTTTTTCTGGGGCCAACGTCCTGACTTTC
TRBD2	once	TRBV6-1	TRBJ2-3	CASSERIVRLAGTDTQYF	TGTGCCAGCAGTGAAAGAATCGTTCGACTAGCGGGCACAGATACGCAGTATTTT
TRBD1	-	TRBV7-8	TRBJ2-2	CASSTHRGTGELFF	TGTGCCAGCAGCACCCACAGGGGGACCGGGGAGCTGTTTTTT
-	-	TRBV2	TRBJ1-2	CASIRGTANYGYTF	TGTGCCAGCATTAGGGGAACGGCTAACTATGGCTACACCTTC
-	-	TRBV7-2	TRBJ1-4	CASSWRVEEKLFF	TGTGCCAGCAGCTGGAGGGTAGAGGAAAAACTGTTTTTT
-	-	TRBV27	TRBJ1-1	CASSPPGRGAFF	TGTGCCAGCAGCCCTCCCGGCAGGGGTGCTTTCTTT
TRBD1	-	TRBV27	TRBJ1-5	CASSFGTGGKPQHF	TGTGCCAGCAGTTTCGGGACAGGGGGGAAGCCCCAGCATTTT
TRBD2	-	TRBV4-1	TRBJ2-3	CASSQDTTSARSTDTQYF	TGCGCCAGCAGCCAAGACACCACTAGCGCAAGAAGCACAGATACGCAGTATTTT
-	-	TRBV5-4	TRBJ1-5	CASQLSGSDQPQHF	TGTGCCAGCCAACTTTCAGGGTCTGATCAGCCCCAGCATTTT
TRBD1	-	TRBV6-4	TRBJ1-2	CASLPGAGGHGYTF	TGTGCCAGCCTACCTGGGGCAGGGGGCCATGGCTACACCTTC
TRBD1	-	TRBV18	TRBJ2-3	CASSPLGQGADTQYF	TGTGCCAGCTCACCCCTCGGACAGGGCGCAGATACGCAGTATTTT
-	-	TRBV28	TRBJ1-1	CASSLWTASEAFF	TGTGCCAGCAGTTTATGGACAGCCAGTGAAGCTTTCTTT
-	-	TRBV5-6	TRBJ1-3	CASSSSVGNTIYF	TGTGCCAGCAGCTCATCGGTCGGAAACACCATATATTTT
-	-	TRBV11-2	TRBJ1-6	CASRSDWDSPLHF	TGTGCCAGCAGATCCGACTGGGATTCACCCCTCCACTTT
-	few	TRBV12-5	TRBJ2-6	CASGSNSGANVLTF	TGTGCTAGTGGTTCCAATTCTGGGGCCAACGTCCTGACTTTC
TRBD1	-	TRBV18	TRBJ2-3	CASSRSGQGTDTQYF	TGTGCCAGCTCACGGTCGGGACAGGGCACAGATACGCAGTATTTT
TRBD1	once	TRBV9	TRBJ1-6	CASSTTGGHSPLHF	TGTGCCAGCAGCACTACAGGGGGGCATTCACCCCTCCACTTT
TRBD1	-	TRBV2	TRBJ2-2	CAKGQGSNTGELFF	TGTGCCAAGGGACAGGGATCGAACACCGGGGAGCTGTTTTTT
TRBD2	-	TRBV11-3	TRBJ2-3	CASSSSAGGQEDTQYF	TGTGCCAGCAGCTCCTCAGCGGGGGGGCAGGAAGATACGCAGTATTTT
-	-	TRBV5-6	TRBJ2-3	CASILLGGSADTQYF	TGTGCCAGCATCCTTCTAGGGGGTTCGGCAGATACGCAGTATTTT
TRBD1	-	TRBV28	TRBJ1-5	CASSLAQGGSNQPQHF	TGTGCCAGCAGTTTAGCCCAGGGGGGAAGCAATCAGCCCCAGCATTTT
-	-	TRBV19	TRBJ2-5	CASSIDRGTETQYF	TGTGCCAGTAGTATAGACAGGGGAACGGAGACCCAGTACTTC
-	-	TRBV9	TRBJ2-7	CASSPSTDEQYF	TGTGCCAGCAGCCCCAGCACAGACGAGCAGTACTTC
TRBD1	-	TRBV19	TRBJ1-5	CATTGGFGQPQHF	TGTGCTACGACAGGGGGATTCGGTCAGCCCCAGCATTTT
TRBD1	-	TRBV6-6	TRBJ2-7	CASTPSGTGSHEQYF	TGTGCCAGCACTCCCTCGGGGACAGGTTCCCACGAGCAGTACTTC
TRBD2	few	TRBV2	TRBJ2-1	CASSLGLAGSDEQFF	TGTGCCAGCAGCTTGGGACTAGCGGGAAGCGATGAGCAGTTCTTC